These 29 T cell receptor beta chains originate from one sample sequenced in a study of blood T cell repertoires in COVID-19. Only in-frame clones appear in the TCRdb table, and some are missing; sequencing was by immunoSEQ multiplex PCR. The sample lists around 180,000 clones, around 89% occurring once. The sequencing sample was made of peripheral blood. These receptor sequences come from a human donor in a cohort sampled during active COVID-19.

The rearrangement joins TRBV5-1 to TRBJ1-4; the match to TRBD1 covers 7 bases. Germline CDR1 is SGHRS and CDR2 is YFSETQ. V lost 8 bases and J lost 7; bases outside the gene matches: 5. This CDR3 has 12 residues. The DNA of the CDR3 is TGCGCCAGGACAGGGATGGGTGAAAAACTGTTTTTT. Encoded protein: CARTGMGEKLFF. Using reference TRBV5-1 and TRBJ1-4 for the parts outside the CDR3, the full variable domain is KAGVTQTPRYLIKTRGQQVTLSCSPISGHRSVSWYQQTPGQGLQFLFEYFSETQRNKGNFPGRFSGRQFSNSRSEMNVSTLELGDSALYLCARTGMGEKLFFGSGTQLSVL.

The chain uses TRBV29-1 and TRBJ1-2; 11 bases line up with TRBD1. The CDR3 length is 14 residues. Germline V gene sequence: CDR1 SQVTM, CDR2 ANQGSEA. The V gene end was trimmed by 3 bases and the J gene end by 4 bases; junction bases not matched to a gene: 4. The CDR3 bases are TGCAGCGTTGACACCGGGACAGGGGGCTATGGCTACACCTTC. It is translated as CSVDTGTGGYGYTF.

The chain carries TRBV7-2 and TRBJ1-4, with 8 bases matching TRBD1. With V trimmed by 5 bases and J by 4 bases, 9 bases remained unmatched. The CDR3 totals 16 residues. Germline values: CDR1 SGHTA, CDR2 FQGNSA. This chain's CDR3 is CASSRGQGTFNEKLFF. Here the CDR3 DNA reads TGTGCCAGCAGCCGCGGACAGGGAACGTTTAATGAAAAACTGTTTTTT.

This rearrangement joins TRBV5-1 to TRBJ2-7, with 10 bases aligning to TRBD2. This CDR3 spans 15 amino acids. V dropped 1 base and J dropped 3; count of bases not matched to a gene: 4. From germline, CDR1 is SGHRS and CDR2 YFSETQ. CDR3 nucleotide sequence: TGCGCCAGCAGCTTGAGCGCTAGCGGGGGCTACGAGCAGTACTTC. Translated: CASSLSASGGYEQYF.

A word on this clone: A read error may account for a junction end that differs from germline. This rearrangement joins TRBV28 to TRBJ2-4; no firm D call. The germline V gene encodes CDR1 MDHEN and CDR2 SYDVKM. The CDR3 is made up of 10 amino acids. The chain's CDR3 is CASSSISLEF. The CDR3 nucleotides read TGTGCCAGCAGTAGTATTAGCCTGGAGTTC. The complete variable domain, with remaining parts taken from reference TRBV28 and TRBJ2-4, reads DVKVTQSSRYLVKRTGEKVFLECVQDMDHENMFWYRQDPGLGLRLIYFSYDVKMKEKGDIPEGYSVSREKKERFSLILESASTNQTSMYLCASSSISLEFGAGTRLSVL.

The chain uses TRBV4-1 and TRBJ1-6, with a possible D match to TRBD1 (5 bases). Germline-derived CDR1 and CDR2 are MGHRA and YSYEKL. CDR3 length: 21 amino acids. Trimming removed 0 bases from V and 4 bases from J, with 25 bases in between. The CDR3 coding sequence is TGCGCCAGCAGCCAAGACTTACTCGGTGGAGGGGCGTACCTATATAATTCACCCCTCCACTTT. Translating it yields CASSQDLLGGGAYLYNSPLHF.

The chain recombines TRBV30 with TRBJ1-2, with a possible D match to TRBD1 (5 bases). V was cut by 5 bases and J by 7 bases, with 14 bases left in between. This CDR3 spans 12 amino acids. Germline loops: CDR1 GTSNPN, CDR2 SVGIG (reference sequence). DNA of the CDR3: TGTGCCTGGTCCAGGGCTGATCTTGGCTACACCTTC. It yields the protein CAWSRADLGYTF.

V gene TRBV7-2 combines with J gene TRBJ2-5; no clear D. V gave up 5 bases and J gave up 4 bases, with 11 bases separating them. This CDR3 contains 13 residues. CDR1 is SGHTA, CDR2 FQGNSA, per germline. The CDR3 nucleotides read TGTGCCAGCAGCCTCGTCCGGGTAGAGACCCAGTACTTC. Its protein is CASSLVRVETQYF.

The rearrangement uses TRBV12-3 or TRBV12-4 and TRBJ1-5, with 7 nucleotides matching TRBD1. This CDR3 is 13 amino acids long. The V gene end was trimmed by 5 bases and the J gene end by 3 bases; junction bases not matched to a gene: 1. CDR3 sequence reads: CASSGQANQPQHF. The CDR3 nucleotides read TGTGCCAGCAGTGGACAGGCCAATCAGCCCCAGCATTTT.

V and J are TRBV20-1 and TRBJ2-7; weak D call: TRBD2 (6 bases). Germline lookup yields CDR1 DFQATT and CDR2 SNEGSKA (reference sequence). Trimming stripped 3 bases from V and 5 bases from J, with 20 bases between. This CDR3 contains 15 residues. The CDR3 loop reads CSASRREGSWDEQYF. Here the CDR3 DNA reads TGCAGTGCTAGTCGGAGGGAAGGAAGTTGGGACGAGCAGTACTTC.

This rearrangement joins TRBV10-2 to TRBJ2-1; 8 positions agree with TRBD2. J gave up 4 bases and V 6 bases, and 5 bases lay outside the gene matches. Germline loops: CDR1 WSHSY, CDR2 SAAADI. The CDR3 runs to 14 residues. The DNA for the CDR3 is TGCGCCAGCAGGGCTAGCGGGCGTTACAATGAGCAGTTCTTC. Translating it yields CASRASGRYNEQFF.

The gene calls are TRBV11-2 and TRBJ2-1; D is uncertain. The CDR3 loop spans 12 amino acids. The germline V and J ends were trimmed by 1 base and 9 bases, with 7 bases remaining between them. Germline loops: CDR1 SGHAT, CDR2 FQNNGV. In DNA form, the CDR3 reads TGTGCCAGCAGCTTAGGTGGCATTGAGCAGTTCTTC. It specifies CASSLGGIEQFF.

This clone was picked up one time. V is TRBV3-1 (or the pseudogene TRBV3-2) and J is TRBJ2-1; 11 nucleotides match TRBD2. The ends lost 4 bases at V and 7 bases at J; junction bases unmatched: 12. Germline V gives CDR1 LGHDT, CDR2 YNNKEL (reference sequence). CDR3 length: 17 amino acids. As DNA, the CDR3 is TGTGCCAGCAGCCCGCACACTAGCGGGGGATCCAGGAATGAGCAGTTCTTC. It is translated as CASSPHTSGGSRNEQFF.

The chain links TRBV24-1 to TRBJ2-1; perhaps TRBD2 as D (6 bases). The CDR3 loop spans 14 amino acids. Trimming stripped 4 bases from V and 5 bases from J, with 11 bases between. Germline V gives CDR1 KGHDR, CDR2 SFDVKD. CDR3 bases: TGTGCCACCAGTGACCCCGGGAGAGACAATGAGCAGTTCTTC. This sequence encodes CATSDPGRDNEQFF.

The rearrangement links TRBV18 to TRBJ1-1; maybe TRBD1 (6 bases). Germline V gives CDR1 KGHSH, CDR2 LQKENI. The V gene lost 3 bases and the J gene lost 1 base, with 9 bases spanning the gap. This CDR3 contains 14 residues. CDR3 nucleotides: TGTGCCAGCTCACCGACAGGCCAGAACACTGAAGCTTTCTTT. Protein product: CASSPTGQNTEAFF.

V gene TRBV27 combines with J gene TRBJ2-7; 9 bases map to TRBD2. This CDR3 contains 16 residues. Trimming cost V 2 bases and J 0 bases; bases outside gene matches: 5. Looked up from germline, CDR1 is MNHEY and CDR2 is SMNVEV (reference sequence). For the CDR3, the DNA is TGTGCCAGCAGTTTACTACTAGCGGGCAACTCCTACGAGCAGTACTTC. Translated, it gives CASSLLLAGNSYEQYF.

V is TRBV25-1 and J is TRBJ1-2; TRBD1 matches 7 bases. Per the germline V gene, CDR1 is MGHDK and CDR2 is SYGVNS. Trimming took 5 bases from V and 7 from J; bases not matched to a gene: 4. The CDR3 has 12 amino acids. The CDR3 spells CASSRGGAGYTF. The CDR3, as DNA: TGTGCCAGCAGTAGAGGGGGCGCTGGCTACACCTTC.

The chain uses TRBV11-2 and TRBJ1-2; tentative D call: TRBD1 (5 bases). CDR3 length: 16 residues. Germline V gene data show CDR1 as SGHAT and CDR2 as FQNNGV. Trimming left V 0 bases short and J 3 bases short, with 14 bases between. CDR3 coding DNA: TGTGCCAGCAGCTTAGATCTTGGGCAGGGTTACTATGGCTACACCTTC. It yields the protein CASSLDLGQGYYGYTF.

This chain uses TRBV2 with TRBJ2-5; the match to TRBD2 covers 8 bases. Germline CDR1 and CDR2: SNHLY and FYNNEI. The CDR3 consists of 15 residues. With 4 bases clipped from V and 1 base from J, the junction kept 5 bases outside the gene matches. CDR3 region: CASSGLAGPQETQYF. The CDR3 region has the DNA TGTGCCAGCAGTGGCCTAGCGGGTCCCCAAGAGACCCAGTACTTC.

Worth noting for this clone: The identical CDR3 is also encoded by other nucleotide sequences in the sample. The chain uses TRBV5-1 and TRBJ1-1; possible D gene TRBD1, 6 bases. Trimming shortened V by 4 bases and J by 1 base, and 17 bases separated the two germline ends. Germline V gene lookup returns CDR1 SGHRS and CDR2 YFSETQ. The length of the CDR3 is 16 residues. In DNA, the CDR3 is TGCGCCAGCAGCCTTGACGCTACAGGGAAGAACACTGAAGCTTTCTTT. Translating gives CASSLDATGKNTEAFF.

The gene calls are TRBV28 and TRBJ2-7; TRBD2 matches 8 bases. The CDR3 is 15 residues long. With 5 bases clipped from V and 3 bases from J, the junction kept 9 bases outside the gene matches. Looked up from germline, CDR1 is MDHEN and CDR2 is SYDVKM. The CDR3 sequence is CASSPHSGADYEQYF. Written as DNA, the CDR3 is TGTGCCAGCAGTCCCCATAGCGGGGCGGACTACGAGCAGTACTTC.

The CDR3: CASSIGTAYEQYF. In nucleotides, the CDR3 is TGTGCCAGCAGTATTGGGACAGCCTACGAGCAGTACTTC. This chain uses TRBV12-3 or TRBV12-4 with TRBJ2-7; TRBD1 matches 7 bases. Unmatched junction bases numbered 3, after V lost 5 bases and J lost 2 bases. The CDR3 is made up of 13 amino acids.

This chain uses TRBV5-4 with TRBJ2-2; D is perhaps TRBD2 (6 bases). Germline-derived CDR1 and CDR2 are SGHNT and YYREEE (reference sequence). The CDR3 consists of 17 residues. The germline V and J ends were trimmed by 4 bases and 0 bases, with 16 bases remaining between them. The CDR3 bases are TGTGCCAGCAGCCCGCTTGTTAGCGGCCCGAACACCGGGGAGCTGTTTTTT. This codes for CASSPLVSGPNTGELFF.

J is TRBJ2-7 and V is TRBV4-2, with D perhaps matching TRBD2 (6 bases). Trimming left V 3 bases short and J 2 bases short, with 14 bases between. This CDR3 comprises 15 residues. The germline gives CDR1 LGHNA, CDR2 YNFKEQ. CDR3 sequence: CASSQGVSGTYEQYF. For the CDR3, the DNA is TGTGCCAGCAGCCAGGGAGTTAGCGGAACCTACGAGCAGTACTTC.

The genes are TRBV2 and TRBJ2-7, with 8 bases that match TRBD1. Germline-derived CDR1 and CDR2 are SNHLY and FYNNEI. V lost 7 bases and J lost 3; bases outside the gene matches: 8. The CDR3 has 14 amino acids. The CDR3 loop is CASTRQGAFYEQYF. The CDR3 DNA follows: TGTGCCAGCACACGTCAGGGGGCTTTCTACGAGCAGTACTTC.

The J gene is TRBJ2-7, the V gene TRBV14; no clear D gene. Trimming left V 2 bases short and J 3 bases short, with 5 bases between. The CDR3 totals 12 residues. Looked up from germline, CDR1 is SGHDN and CDR2 is FVKESK. CDR3 bases: TGTGCCAGCAGCCAATCGGTCTACGAGCAGTACTTC. Amino acid sequence: CASSQSVYEQYF.

The chain employs TRBV5-1 and TRBJ1-2, with 8 nucleotides matching TRBD1. The CDR3 length is 15 residues. V lost 1 base to trimming and J lost 3 bases; unmatched junction nucleotides: 5. Germline CDR1 and CDR2: SGHRS and YFSETQ. The DNA for the CDR3 is TGCGCCAGCAGCTTGCTCCCGGACAGGGACTATGGCTACACCTTC. It specifies CASSLLPDRDYGYTF.

The chain links TRBV28 to TRBJ2-5; 11 bases fit TRBD2. The CDR3 totals 17 residues. V was clipped by 4 bases and J by 0 bases; unmatched bases: 7. Germline V gene data show CDR1 as MDHEN and CDR2 as SYDVKM. The CDR3 reads CASSWPTSGGHQETQYF. As DNA, the CDR3 is TGTGCCAGCAGTTGGCCCACTAGCGGGGGTCACCAAGAGACCCAGTACTTC.

The V call is TRBV19, the J call TRBJ1-5; weak D call: TRBD1 (6 bases). V lost 9 bases and J lost 0, with 9 bases in between. CDR3 length: 13 residues. The germline gives CDR1 LNHDA, CDR2 SQIVND (reference sequence). CDR3 loop: CASGQNSNQPQHF. CDR3 nucleotide sequence: TGTGCCAGCGGACAGAATAGCAATCAGCCCCAGCATTTT.